This T cell receptor (beta chain) was documented in a study of brain T cells in children with intractable seizures. Germline V CDR1 and CDR2: GTSNPN, SVGIG (reference sequence). The V end was cut by 2 bases, the J end by 2 bases, with 10 bases between. The CDR3 runs to 13 residues. Time point reported: blood from clinic visit 5 months post-surgery; TSC patient then seizure free. Only in-frame clones appear in the TCRdb table, and some are missing; sequencing was by immunoSEQ multiplex PCR. Among approximately 330,000 clones, about 93% were seen once, and the ten largest hold 4.5% to 7%. The receptor was derived from a boy under three years old with tuberous sclerosis and intractable seizures. The starting material was peripheral blood, obtained more than 4 months after surgery. The chain uses TRBV30 and TRBJ2-7; no clear D. This chain's CDR3 is CAWSWLTAYEQYF. CDR3 nucleotide sequence: TGTGCCTGGAGTTGGCTAACTGCCTACGAGCAGTACTTC.